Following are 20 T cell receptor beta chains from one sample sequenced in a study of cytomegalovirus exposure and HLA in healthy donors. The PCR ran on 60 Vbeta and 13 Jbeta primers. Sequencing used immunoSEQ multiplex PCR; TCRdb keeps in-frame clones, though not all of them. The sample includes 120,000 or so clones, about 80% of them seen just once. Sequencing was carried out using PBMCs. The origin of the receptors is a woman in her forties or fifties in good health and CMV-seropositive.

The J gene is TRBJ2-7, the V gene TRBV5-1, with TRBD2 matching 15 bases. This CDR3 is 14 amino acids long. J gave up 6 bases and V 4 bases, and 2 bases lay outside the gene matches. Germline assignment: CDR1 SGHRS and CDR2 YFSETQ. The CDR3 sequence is CASSEGLAGGEQYF. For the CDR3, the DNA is TGCGCCAGCAGCGAGGGACTAGCGGGAGGCGAGCAGTACTTC. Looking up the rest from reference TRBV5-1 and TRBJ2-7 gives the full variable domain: KAGVTQTPRYLIKTRGQQVTLSCSPISGHRSVSWYQQTPGQGLQFLFEYFSETQRNKGNFPGRFSGRQFSNSRSEMNVSTLELGDSALYLCASSEGLAGGEQYFGPGTRLTVT.

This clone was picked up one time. CDR3 DNA: TGTGCCAGCAGCGTCCAGGGCCTATCGACACTAGCGTCGGAGCAGTTCTTC. Amino acid sequence: CASSVQGLSTLASEQFF. The chain carries TRBV9 and TRBJ2-1, with 7 bases matching TRBD2. The CDR3 spans 17 residues. V dropped 2 bases and J dropped 10; count of bases not matched to a gene: 18. Germline-derived CDR1 and CDR2 are SGDLS and YYNGEE.

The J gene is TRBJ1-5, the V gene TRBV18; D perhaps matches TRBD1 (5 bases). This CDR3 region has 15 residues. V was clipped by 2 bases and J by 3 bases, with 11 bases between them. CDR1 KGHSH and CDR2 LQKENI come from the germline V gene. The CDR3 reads CASSPDQGLNQPQHF. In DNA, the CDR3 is TGTGCCAGCTCACCAGACCAGGGTCTCAATCAGCCCCAGCATTTT. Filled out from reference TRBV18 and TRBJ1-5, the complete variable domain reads NAGVMQNPRHLVRRRGQEARLRCSPMKGHSHVYWYRQLPEEGLKFMVYLQKENIIDESGMPKERFSAEFPKEGPSILRIQQVVRGDSAAYFCASSPDQGLNQPQHFGDGTRLSIL.

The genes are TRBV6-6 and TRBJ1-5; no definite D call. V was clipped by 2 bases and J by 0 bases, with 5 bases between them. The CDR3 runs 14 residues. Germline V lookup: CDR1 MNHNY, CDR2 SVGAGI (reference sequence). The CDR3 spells CASSYPDSNQPQHF. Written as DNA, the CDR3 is TGTGCCAGCAGTTACCCAGATAGCAATCAGCCCCAGCATTTT.

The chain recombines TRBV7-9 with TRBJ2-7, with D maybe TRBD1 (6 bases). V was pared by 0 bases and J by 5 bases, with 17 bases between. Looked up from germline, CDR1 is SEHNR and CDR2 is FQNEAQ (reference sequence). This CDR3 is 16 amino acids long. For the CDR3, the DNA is TGTGCCAGCAGCTTAGCCGGCGGGTCAGGGGTGAACGAGCAGTACTTC. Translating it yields CASSLAGGSGVNEQYF.

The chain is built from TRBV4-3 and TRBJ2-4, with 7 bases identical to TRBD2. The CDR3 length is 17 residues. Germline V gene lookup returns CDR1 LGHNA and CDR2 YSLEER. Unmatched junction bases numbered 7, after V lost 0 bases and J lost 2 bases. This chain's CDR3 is CASSQDRGGGPKNIQYF. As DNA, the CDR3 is TGCGCCAGCAGCCAAGATCGTGGCGGGGGACCCAAAAACATTCAGTACTTC.

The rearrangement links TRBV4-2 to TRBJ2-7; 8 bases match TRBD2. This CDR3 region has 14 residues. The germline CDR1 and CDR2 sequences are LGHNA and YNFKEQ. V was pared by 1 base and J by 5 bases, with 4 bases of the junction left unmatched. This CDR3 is CASSQGREVDEQYF. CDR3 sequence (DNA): TGTGCCAGCAGCCAAGGGCGGGAGGTTGACGAGCAGTACTTC.

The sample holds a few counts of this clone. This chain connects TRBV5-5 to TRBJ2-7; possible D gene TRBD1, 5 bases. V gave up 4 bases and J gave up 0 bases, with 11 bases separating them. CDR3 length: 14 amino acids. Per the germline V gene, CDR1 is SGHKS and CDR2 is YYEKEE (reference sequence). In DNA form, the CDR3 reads TGTGCCAGCAGCCGAGACAGTAACTCCTACGAGCAGTACTTC. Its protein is CASSRDSNSYEQYF.

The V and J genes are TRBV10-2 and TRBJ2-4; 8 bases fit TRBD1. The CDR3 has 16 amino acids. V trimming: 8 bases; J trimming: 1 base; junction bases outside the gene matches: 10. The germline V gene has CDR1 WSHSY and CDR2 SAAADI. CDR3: CASLHDRGLAKNIQYF. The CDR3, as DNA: TGCGCCAGCCTCCACGACAGGGGCCTCGCCAAAAACATTCAGTACTTC.

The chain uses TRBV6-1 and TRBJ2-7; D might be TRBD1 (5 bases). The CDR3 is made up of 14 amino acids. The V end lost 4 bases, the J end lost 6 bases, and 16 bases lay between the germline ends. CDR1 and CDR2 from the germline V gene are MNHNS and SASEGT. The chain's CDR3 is CASSGPGKGREQYF. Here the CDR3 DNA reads TGTGCCAGCAGTGGTCCAGGGAAGGGTCGCGAGCAGTACTTC.

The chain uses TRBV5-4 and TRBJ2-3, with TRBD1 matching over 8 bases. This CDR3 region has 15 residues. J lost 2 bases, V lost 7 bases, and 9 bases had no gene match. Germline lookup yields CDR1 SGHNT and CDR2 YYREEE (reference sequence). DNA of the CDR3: TGTGCCAGCCTTGACAGGGGCCGTTTCACAGATACGCAGTATTTT. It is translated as CASLDRGRFTDTQYF.

CDR3 coding DNA: TGTGCCAGCAGTTACTTTCCTATTCTTAGGGGCGCCAGGGGCACTGAAGCTTTCTTT. The encoded protein is CASSYFPILRGARGTEAFF. V and J are TRBV27 and TRBJ1-1; maybe TRBD1 (6 bases). Germline V gene sequence: CDR1 MNHEY, CDR2 SMNVEV (reference sequence). CDR3 length equals 19 residues. Trimming took off 4 bases at V and 4 bases at J, with 28 bases between the two ends.

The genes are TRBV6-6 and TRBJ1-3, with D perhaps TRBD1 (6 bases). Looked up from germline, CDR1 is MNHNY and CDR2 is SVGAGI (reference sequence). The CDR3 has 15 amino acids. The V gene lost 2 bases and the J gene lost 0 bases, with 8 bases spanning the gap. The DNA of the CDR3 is TGTGCCAGCAGTTACGGGACAAGCTCTGGAAACACCATATATTTT. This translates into CASSYGTSSGNTIYF.

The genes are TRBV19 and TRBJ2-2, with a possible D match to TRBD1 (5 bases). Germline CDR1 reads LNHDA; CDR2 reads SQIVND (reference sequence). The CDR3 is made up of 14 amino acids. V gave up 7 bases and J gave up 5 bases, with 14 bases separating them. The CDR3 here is CASIKTATTGELFF. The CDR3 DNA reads TGTGCCAGTATTAAGACAGCGACTACCGGGGAGCTGTTTTTT. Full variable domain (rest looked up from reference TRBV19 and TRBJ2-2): DGGITQSPKYLFRKEGQNVTLSCEQNLNHDAMYWYRQDPGQGLRLIYYSQIVNDFQKGDIAEGYSVSREKKESFPLTVTSAQKNPTAFYLCASIKTATTGELFFGEGSRLTVL.

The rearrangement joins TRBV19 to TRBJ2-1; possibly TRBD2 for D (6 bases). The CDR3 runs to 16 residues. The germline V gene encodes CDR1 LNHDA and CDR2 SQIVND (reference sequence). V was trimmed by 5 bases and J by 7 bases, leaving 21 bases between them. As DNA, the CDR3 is TGTGCCAGTAGTCCTCGGCGGGATGTATTGGGGAATGAGCAGTTCTTC. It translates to CASSPRRDVLGNEQFF.

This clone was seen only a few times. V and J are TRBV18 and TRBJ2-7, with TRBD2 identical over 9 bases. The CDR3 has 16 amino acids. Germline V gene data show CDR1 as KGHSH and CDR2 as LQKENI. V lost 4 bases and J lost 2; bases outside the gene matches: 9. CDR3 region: CASSLRGGVYPYEQYF. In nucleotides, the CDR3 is TGTGCCAGCTCACTGCGGGGGGGGGTTTACCCCTACGAGCAGTACTTC.

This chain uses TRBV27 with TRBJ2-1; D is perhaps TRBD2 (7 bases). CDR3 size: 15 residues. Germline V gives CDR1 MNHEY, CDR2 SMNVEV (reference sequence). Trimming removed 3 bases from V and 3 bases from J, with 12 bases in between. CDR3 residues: CASSFGGGGYNEQFF. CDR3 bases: TGTGCCAGCAGTTTTGGAGGGGGGGGCTACAATGAGCAGTTCTTC.

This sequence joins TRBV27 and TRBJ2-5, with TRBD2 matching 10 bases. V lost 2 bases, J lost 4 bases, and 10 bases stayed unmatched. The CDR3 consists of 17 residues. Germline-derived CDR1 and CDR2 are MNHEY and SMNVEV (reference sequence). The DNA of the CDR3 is TGTGCCAGCAGTTTAGTAGCGGGGGGCCTGAATCCAGAGACCCAGTACTTC. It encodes CASSLVAGGLNPETQYF.

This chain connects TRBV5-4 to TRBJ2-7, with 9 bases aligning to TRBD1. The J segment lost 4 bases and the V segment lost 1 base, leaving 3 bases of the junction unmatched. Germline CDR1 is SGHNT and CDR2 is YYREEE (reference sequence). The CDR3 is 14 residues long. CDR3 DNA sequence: TGTGCCAGCAGCTTGATGGGGACAGGGTACGAGCAGTACTTC. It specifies CASSLMGTGYEQYF.

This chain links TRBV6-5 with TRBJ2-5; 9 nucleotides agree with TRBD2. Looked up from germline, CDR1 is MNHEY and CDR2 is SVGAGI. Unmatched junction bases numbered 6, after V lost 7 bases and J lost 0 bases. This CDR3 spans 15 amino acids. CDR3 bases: TGTGCCAGCACCTTAGCGGGGGCCTACCAAGAGACCCAGTACTTC. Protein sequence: CASTLAGAYQETQYF.